One sample yielded the 21 T cell receptor beta chains listed below, sequenced in a study of blood T cell repertoires in COVID-19. Sequencing used immunoSEQ multiplex PCR; TCRdb keeps in-frame clones, though not all of them. In the table there are fewer than 250,000 clones, 70% to 85% of which are singletons. The sample comprised PBMCs or T cells enriched from blood (not recorded which). Receptor source: a woman in her 30s who had recovered from COVID-19.

This clone was seen a few times. V and J are TRBV19 and TRBJ2-1; TRBD2 is a possible D gene (7 bases). Trimming took 3 bases from V and 7 from J, leaving 25 bases between them. This CDR3 is built from 18 residues. CDR1 and CDR2 from the germline V gene are LNHDA and SQIVND (reference sequence). CDR3: CASSISGVNLGGLNEQFF. The DNA for the CDR3 is TGTGCCAGTAGTATCTCCGGCGTAAATCTGGGGGGGCTGAATGAGCAGTTCTTC.

The chain joins TRBV6-6 to TRBJ1-1; no firm D call. Trimming cost V 5 bases and J 4 bases, with 8 bases left between them. Germline CDR1 is MNHNY and CDR2 is SVGAGI (reference sequence). CDR3 length: 12 residues. The CDR3 loop is CASSTPATEAFF. CDR3 nucleotide sequence: TGTGCCAGCAGTACACCCGCCACTGAAGCTTTCTTT.

The J gene is TRBJ2-7, the V gene TRBV28, with D perhaps matching TRBD2 (7 bases). With 11 bases removed from V and 0 bases from J, the gap between germline ends came to 14 bases. Germline V lookup: CDR1 MDHEN, CDR2 SYDVKM. CDR3 size: 13 residues. The CDR3 DNA is TGTGCCGGGGGGGCAGGGCACTCCTACGAGCAGTACTTC. It specifies CAGGAGHSYEQYF.

This chain uses TRBV28 with TRBJ1-1; possible D gene TRBD1, 6 bases. This CDR3 is built from 14 residues. The germline V gene encodes CDR1 MDHEN and CDR2 SYDVKM. The V end was cut by 6 bases, the J end by 2 bases, with 13 bases between. CDR3 DNA: TGTGCCAGCAGGCAGGACAGAACAAACACTGAAGCTTTCTTT. Amino acid sequence: CASRQDRTNTEAFF.

The J gene is TRBJ1-5, the V gene TRBV6-5; D unresolved. CDR3 size: 13 residues. V lost 2 bases and J lost 9, with 11 bases in between. CDR1 is MNHEY, CDR2 SVGAGI, per germline. DNA of the CDR3: TGTGCCAGCAGTTACGAGTTCGGTAGGCCCCAGCATTTT. Translated: CASSYEFGRPQHF.

The chain carries TRBV29-1 and TRBJ2-1; TRBD2 might be the D (6 bases). This CDR3 has 16 residues. The germline gives CDR1 SQVTM, CDR2 ANQGSEA. The V end lost 6 bases, the J end lost 2 bases, and 20 bases lay between the germline ends. CDR3 DNA sequence: TGCAGCGTCGGAACCGTTTCGGGGGAGACCTACAATGAGCAGTTCTTC. Its translation is CSVGTVSGETYNEQFF.

This clone occurred a few times. The chain carries TRBV6-5 and TRBJ2-7; maybe TRBD1 (6 bases). CDR1 and CDR2 from the germline V gene are MNHEY and SVGAGI. The CDR3 is 14 amino acids. V lost 5 bases and J lost 1, with 12 bases in between. CDR3 in amino acids: CASSQGFGSYEQYV. The CDR3 bases are TGTGCCAGCAGTCAGGGGTTCGGGTCCTACGAGCAGTACGTC.

V gene TRBV5-6 combines with J gene TRBJ2-7; TRBD1 agrees at 7 bases. J was trimmed by 6 bases and V by 2 bases; bases with no gene match: 11. Germline V gene sequence: CDR1 SGHDT, CDR2 YYEEEE. The CDR3 length is 15 residues. The chain's CDR3 is CASSFMGQPPLEQYF. Here the CDR3 DNA reads TGTGCCAGCAGCTTTATGGGACAGCCCCCTCTCGAGCAGTACTTC.

The chain is built from TRBV27 and TRBJ1-2; 7 positions match TRBD1. The length of the CDR3 is 15 residues. Trimming at V came to 1 base and at J to 5 bases, leaving 7 bases not matched to a gene. CDR1 and CDR2 (germline): MNHEY, SMNVEV (reference sequence). The CDR3 region is CASSLYQGDPYGYTF. The DNA for the CDR3 is TGTGCCAGCAGTTTATACCAGGGGGACCCTTATGGCTACACCTTC.

The gene calls are TRBV25-1 and TRBJ1-4; D is uncertain. Trimming cost V 8 bases and J 0 bases, with 13 bases left between them. Germline CDR1 is MGHDK and CDR2 is SYGVNS. The CDR3 runs 15 residues. CDR3 sequence: CASDGGVATNEKLFF. Here the CDR3 DNA reads TGTGCCAGCGACGGCGGAGTAGCAACTAATGAAAAACTGTTTTTT. Full variable domain (missing parts from reference TRBV25-1 and TRBJ1-4): EADIYQTPRYLVIGTGKKITLECSQTMGHDKMYWYQQDPGMELHLIHYSYGVNSTEKGDLSSESTVSRIRTEHFPLTLESARPSHTSQYLCASDGGVATNEKLFFGSGTQLSVL.

The rearrangement joins TRBV5-4 to TRBJ2-2; TRBD1 aligns across 9 bases. V shed 5 bases and J 7 bases; nucleotides not matched to a gene: 9. Germline assignment: CDR1 SGHNT and CDR2 YYREEE (reference sequence). The CDR3 covers 15 residues. Here the CDR3 DNA reads TGTGCCAGCAGAGAGACCGGGACAGGGAACGGGGAGCTGTTTTTT. Its translation: CASRETGTGNGELFF.

This chain links TRBV11-1 with TRBJ1-4; 9 nucleotides match TRBD1. Germline V gene lookup returns CDR1 SGHAT and CDR2 FQDESV (reference sequence). The CDR3 is 13 amino acids. The V gene end was trimmed by 3 bases and the J gene end by 13 bases; junction bases not matched to a gene: 6. CDR3 loop: CASSFGQGFRLFF. CDR3 in DNA: TGTGCCAGCAGCTTCGGACAGGGGTTTCGACTGTTTTTT.

This chain connects TRBV5-1 to TRBJ1-5; tentative D call: TRBD1 (6 bases). The germline V and J ends were trimmed by 0 bases and 4 bases, with 8 bases remaining between them. The CDR3 has 14 amino acids. Germline CDR1 reads SGHRS; CDR2 reads YFSETQ. The CDR3, as DNA: TGCGCCAGCAGCTTGGACAGGGATAATCAGCCCCAGCATTTT. This codes for CASSLDRDNQPQHF.

This clone has only one observation. This chain links TRBV12-3 or TRBV12-4 with TRBJ1-2; the match to TRBD1 covers 8 bases. V shed 2 bases and J 13 bases; nucleotides not matched to a gene: 9. The CDR3 spans 13 residues. The chain's CDR3 is CASSLTTGEGCTF. CDR3 bases: TGTGCCAGCAGTTTAACGACAGGGGAAGGGTGCACCTTC.

V and J are TRBV28 and TRBJ1-4; TRBD1 agrees at 11 bases. Unmatched junction bases numbered 4, after V lost 2 bases and J lost 8 bases. CDR3 size: 15 residues. Germline CDR1 reads MDHEN; CDR2 reads SYDVKM. CDR3 region: CASSLPGTGGEKLFF. CDR3 sequence (DNA): TGTGCCAGCAGTTTACCCGGGACAGGGGGAGAAAAACTGTTTTTT.

V and J are TRBV15 and TRBJ2-2; 12 bases align to TRBD2. The CDR3 is 17 residues long. The J segment lost 3 bases and the V segment lost 1 base, leaving 3 bases of the junction unmatched. Looked up from germline, CDR1 is LNHNV and CDR2 is YYDKDF (reference sequence). CDR3 in amino acids: CATSRGTSGVDTGELFF. CDR3 DNA sequence: TGTGCCACCAGCAGAGGGACTAGCGGGGTAGACACCGGGGAGCTGTTTTTT. Full variable domain (rest looked up from reference TRBV15 and TRBJ2-2): DAMVIQNPRYQVTQFGKPVTLSCSQTLNHNVMYWYQQKSSQAPKLLFHYYDKDFNNEADTPDNFQSRRPNTSFCFLDIRSPGLGDTAMYLCATSRGTSGVDTGELFFGEGSRLTVL.

This clone was found a few times. The CDR3 DNA reads as TGTGCCAGCAGTTACTCGTCGGGATCCCACCGCTATGGCTACACCTTC. Translation gives CASSYSSGSHRYGYTF. The chain has TRBV6-5 and TRBJ1-2, with D unclear. Trimming shortened V by 0 bases and J by 4 bases, and 15 bases separated the two germline ends. The germline CDR1 and CDR2 sequences are MNHEY and SVGAGI. The CDR3 has 16 amino acids.

J is TRBJ1-4 and V is TRBV5-1, with D unclear. The CDR3 has 14 residues. Trimming shortened V by 0 bases and J by 10 bases, and 13 bases separated the two germline ends. Germline V gives CDR1 SGHRS, CDR2 YFSETQ. The CDR3 region is CASSLAHSGVKLFF. DNA for the CDR3: TGCGCCAGCAGCTTGGCCCACTCCGGGGTAAAACTGTTTTTT.

V usage is TRBV29-1 and J usage is TRBJ2-3; the match to TRBD2 covers 7 bases. Trimming at V came to 8 bases and at J to 0 bases, leaving 11 bases not matched to a gene. Looked up from germline, CDR1 is SQVTM and CDR2 is ANQGSEA. The CDR3 extends over 15 amino acids. CDR3 amino acids: CSTKGGTTSTDTQYF. The CDR3 bases are TGCAGCACTAAGGGCGGGACTACTAGCACAGATACGCAGTATTTT.

The chain carries TRBV19 and TRBJ1-4, with 7 bases matching TRBD1. The CDR3 contains 15 residues. The trim removed 5 bases at V and 3 bases at J, leaving 6 bases unmatched. Germline V CDR1 and CDR2: LNHDA, SQIVND (reference sequence). The CDR3 here is CASSPTGTANEKLFF. CDR3 in DNA: TGTGCCAGTAGTCCGACAGGGACGGCTAATGAAAAACTGTTTTTT.

The V and J genes are TRBV28 and TRBJ1-1; D ambiguous. CDR1 is MDHEN, CDR2 SYDVKM, per germline. The CDR3 consists of 12 residues. Deletions cut 2 bases from V and 9 bases from J, with 10 bases between. CDR3 sequence: CASSLLTGKAFF. As DNA, the CDR3 is TGTGCCAGCAGTTTACTAACGGGGAAAGCTTTCTTT.